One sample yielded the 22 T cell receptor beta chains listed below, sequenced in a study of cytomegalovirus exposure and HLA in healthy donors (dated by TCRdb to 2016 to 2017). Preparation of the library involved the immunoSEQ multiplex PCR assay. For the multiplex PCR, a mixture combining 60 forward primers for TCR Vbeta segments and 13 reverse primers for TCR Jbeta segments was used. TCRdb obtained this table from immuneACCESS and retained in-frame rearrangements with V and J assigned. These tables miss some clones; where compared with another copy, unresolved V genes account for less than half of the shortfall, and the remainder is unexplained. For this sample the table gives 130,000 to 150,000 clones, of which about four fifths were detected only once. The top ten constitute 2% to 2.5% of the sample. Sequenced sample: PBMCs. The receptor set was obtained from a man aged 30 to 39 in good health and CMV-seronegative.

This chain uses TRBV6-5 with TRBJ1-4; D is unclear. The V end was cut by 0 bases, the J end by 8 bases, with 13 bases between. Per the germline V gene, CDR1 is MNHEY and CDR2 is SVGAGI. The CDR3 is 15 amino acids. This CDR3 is CASSYSGLTGEKLFF. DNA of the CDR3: TGTGCCAGCAGTTACTCGGGCCTGACGGGAGAAAAACTGTTTTTT.

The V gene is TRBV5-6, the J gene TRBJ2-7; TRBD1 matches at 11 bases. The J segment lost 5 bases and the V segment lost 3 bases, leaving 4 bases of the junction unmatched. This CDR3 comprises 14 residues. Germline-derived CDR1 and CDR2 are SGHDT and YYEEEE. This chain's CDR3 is CASSSRTGGHEQYF. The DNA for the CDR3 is TGTGCCAGCAGCTCACGGACAGGGGGCCACGAGCAGTACTTC.

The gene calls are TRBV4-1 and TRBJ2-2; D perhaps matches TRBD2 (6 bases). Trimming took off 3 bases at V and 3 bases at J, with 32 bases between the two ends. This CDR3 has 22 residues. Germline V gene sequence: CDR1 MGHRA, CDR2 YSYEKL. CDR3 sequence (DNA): TGCGCCAGCAGCCATCAATTCCCGGGGCGCGGCGGGAAAAAGAGGGACACCGGGGAGCTGTTTTTT. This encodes CASSHQFPGRGGKKRDTGELFF.

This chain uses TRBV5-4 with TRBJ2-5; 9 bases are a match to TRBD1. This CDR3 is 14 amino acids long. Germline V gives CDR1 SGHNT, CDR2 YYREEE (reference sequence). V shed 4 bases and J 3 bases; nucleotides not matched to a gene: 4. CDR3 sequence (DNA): TGTGCCAGCAGCGTCACAGGGGGCGAAGAGACCCAGTACTTC. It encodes CASSVTGGEETQYF.

The CDR3 loop is CASSPGQGHYGYTF. CDR3 DNA sequence: TGCGCCAGCAGCCCGGGACAGGGGCACTATGGCTACACCTTC. This chain uses TRBV4-1 with TRBJ1-2; 10 nucleotides align to TRBD1. CDR1 is MGHRA and CDR2 is YSYEKL in the germline V gene. This CDR3 is built from 14 residues. V lost 4 bases, J lost 3 bases, and 2 bases stayed unmatched.

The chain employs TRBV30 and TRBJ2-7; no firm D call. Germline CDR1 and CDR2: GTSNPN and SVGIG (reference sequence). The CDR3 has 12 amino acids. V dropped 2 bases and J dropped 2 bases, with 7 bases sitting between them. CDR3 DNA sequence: TGTGCCTGGAGTCAGAACACCTACGAGCAGTACTTC. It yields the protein CAWSQNTYEQYF.

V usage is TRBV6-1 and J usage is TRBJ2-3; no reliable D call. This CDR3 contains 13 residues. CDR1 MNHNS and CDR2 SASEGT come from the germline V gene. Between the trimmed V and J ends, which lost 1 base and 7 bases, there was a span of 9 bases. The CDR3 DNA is TGTGCCAGCAGTGAAGGGGTGGAGTATACGCAGTATTTT. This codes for CASSEGVEYTQYF.

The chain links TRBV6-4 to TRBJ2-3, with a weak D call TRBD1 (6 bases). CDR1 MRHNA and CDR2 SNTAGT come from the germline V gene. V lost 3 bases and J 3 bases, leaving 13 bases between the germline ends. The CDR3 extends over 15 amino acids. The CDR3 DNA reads TGTGCCAGCAGTGATTCGGCGAGGGGGACAGATACGCAGTATTTT. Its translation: CASSDSARGTDTQYF.

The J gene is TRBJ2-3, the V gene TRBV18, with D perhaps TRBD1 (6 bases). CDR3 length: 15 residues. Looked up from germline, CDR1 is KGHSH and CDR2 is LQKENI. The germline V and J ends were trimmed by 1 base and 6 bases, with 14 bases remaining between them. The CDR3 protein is CASSPQGVMSDTQYF. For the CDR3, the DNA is TGTGCCAGCTCACCACAGGGGGTAATGTCCGATACGCAGTATTTT.

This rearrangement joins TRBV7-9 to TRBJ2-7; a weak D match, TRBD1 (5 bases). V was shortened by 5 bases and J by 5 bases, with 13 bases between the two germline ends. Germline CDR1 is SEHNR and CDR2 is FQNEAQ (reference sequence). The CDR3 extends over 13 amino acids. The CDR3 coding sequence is TGTGCCAGCAGCGGGGCCCAGCCCCACGAGCAGTACTTC. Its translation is CASSGAQPHEQYF.

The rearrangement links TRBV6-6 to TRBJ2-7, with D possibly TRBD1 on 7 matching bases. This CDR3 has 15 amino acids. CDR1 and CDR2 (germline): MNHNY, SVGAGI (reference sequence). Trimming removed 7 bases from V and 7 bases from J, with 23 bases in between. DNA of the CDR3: TGTGCCAGCAATACACAGACAGGGTACCGGGGGGAGCAGTACTTC. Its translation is CASNTQTGYRGEQYF.

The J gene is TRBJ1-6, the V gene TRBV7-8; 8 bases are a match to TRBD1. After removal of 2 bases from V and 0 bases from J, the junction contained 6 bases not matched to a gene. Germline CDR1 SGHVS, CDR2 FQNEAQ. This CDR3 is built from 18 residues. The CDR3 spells CASSLPWDRSSYNSPLHF. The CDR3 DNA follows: TGTGCCAGCAGCTTACCCTGGGACAGGAGCTCCTATAATTCACCCCTCCACTTT. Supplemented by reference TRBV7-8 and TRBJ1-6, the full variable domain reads GAGVSQSPRYKVAKRGQDVALRCDPISGHVSLFWYQQALGQGPEFLTYFQNEAQLDKSGLPSDRFFAERPEGSVSTLKIQRTQQEDSAVYLCASSLPWDRSSYNSPLHFGNGTRLTVT.

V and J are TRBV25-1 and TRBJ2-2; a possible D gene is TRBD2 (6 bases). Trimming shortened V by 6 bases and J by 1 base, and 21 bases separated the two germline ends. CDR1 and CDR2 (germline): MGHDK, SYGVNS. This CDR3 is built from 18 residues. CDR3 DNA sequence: TGTGCCAGCAGCAGCCGAAAGTCGGCGGGGCGGAACACCGGGGAGCTGTTTTTT. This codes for CASSSRKSAGRNTGELFF.

The CDR3 sequence: CASGLPTGKTGNTIYF. CDR3 nucleotide sequence: TGTGCTAGTGGTTTACCGACAGGGAAGACTGGAAACACCATATATTTT. This sequence joins TRBV12-5 and TRBJ1-3; TRBD1 agrees at 7 bases. Unmatched junction bases numbered 7, after V lost 3 bases and J lost 2 bases. CDR3 size: 16 residues. Per the germline V gene, CDR1 is LGHNT and CDR2 is FRNRAP.

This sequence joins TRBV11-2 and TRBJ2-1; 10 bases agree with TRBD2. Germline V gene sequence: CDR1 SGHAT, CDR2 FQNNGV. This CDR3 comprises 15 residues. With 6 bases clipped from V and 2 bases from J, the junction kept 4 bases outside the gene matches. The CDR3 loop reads CASSILAGAYNEQFF. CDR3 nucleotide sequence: TGTGCCAGCAGTATCCTAGCGGGGGCCTACAATGAGCAGTTCTTC.

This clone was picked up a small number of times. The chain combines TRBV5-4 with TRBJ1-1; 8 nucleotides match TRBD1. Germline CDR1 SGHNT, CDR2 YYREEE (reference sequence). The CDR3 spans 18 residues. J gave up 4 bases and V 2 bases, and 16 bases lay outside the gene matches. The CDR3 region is CASSLFGTGGRWGTEAFF. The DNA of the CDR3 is TGTGCCAGCAGCTTATTTGGGACAGGAGGGAGGTGGGGCACTGAAGCTTTCTTT.

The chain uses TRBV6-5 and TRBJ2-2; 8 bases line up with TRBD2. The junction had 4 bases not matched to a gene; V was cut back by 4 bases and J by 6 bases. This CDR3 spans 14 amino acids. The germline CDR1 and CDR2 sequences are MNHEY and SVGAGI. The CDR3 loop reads CASSLKAGAGELFF. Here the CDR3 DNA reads TGTGCCAGCAGTTTGAAAGCGGGGGCCGGGGAGCTGTTTTTT.

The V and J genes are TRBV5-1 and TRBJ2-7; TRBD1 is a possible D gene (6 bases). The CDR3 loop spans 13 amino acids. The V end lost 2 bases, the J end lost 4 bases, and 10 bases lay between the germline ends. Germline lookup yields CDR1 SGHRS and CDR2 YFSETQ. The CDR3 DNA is TGCGCCAGCAGCTTTGACAGGACATACGAGCAGTACTTC. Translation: CASSFDRTYEQYF. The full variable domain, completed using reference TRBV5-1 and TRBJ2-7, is KAGVTQTPRYLIKTRGQQVTLSCSPISGHRSVSWYQQTPGQGLQFLFEYFSETQRNKGNFPGRFSGRQFSNSRSEMNVSTLELGDSALYLCASSFDRTYEQYFGPGTRLTVT.

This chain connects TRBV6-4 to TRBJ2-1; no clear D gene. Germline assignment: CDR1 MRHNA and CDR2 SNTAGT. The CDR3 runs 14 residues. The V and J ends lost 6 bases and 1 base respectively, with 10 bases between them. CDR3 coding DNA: TGTGCCAGCAGCAATGGGCTATCCTACAATGAGCAGTTCTTC. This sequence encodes CASSNGLSYNEQFF.

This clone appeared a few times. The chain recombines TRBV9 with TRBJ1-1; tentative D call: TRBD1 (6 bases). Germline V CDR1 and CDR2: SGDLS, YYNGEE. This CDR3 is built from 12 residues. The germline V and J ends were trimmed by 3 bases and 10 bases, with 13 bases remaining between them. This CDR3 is CASSARDTGAFF. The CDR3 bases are TGTGCCAGCAGCGCCCGGGACACGGGAGCTTTCTTT.

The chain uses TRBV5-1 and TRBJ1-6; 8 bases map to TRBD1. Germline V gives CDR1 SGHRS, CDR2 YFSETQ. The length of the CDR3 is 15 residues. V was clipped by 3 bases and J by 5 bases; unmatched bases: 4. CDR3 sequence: CASSSGQGDNSPLHF. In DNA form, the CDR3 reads TGCGCCAGCAGCTCAGGACAGGGCGATAATTCACCCCTCCACTTT.

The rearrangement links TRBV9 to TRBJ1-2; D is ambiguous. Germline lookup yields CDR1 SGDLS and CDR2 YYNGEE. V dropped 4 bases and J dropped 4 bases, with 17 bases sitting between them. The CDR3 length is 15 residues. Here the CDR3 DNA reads TGTGCCAGCAGCCCCCAACCGGGGAGGAGCTATGGCTACACCTTC. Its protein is CASSPQPGRSYGYTF.